These T cell receptor beta chains were read from a single sample in a study of shared clonotypes between healthy human individuals. The table came from immunoSEQ multiplex PCR; TCRdb's copy has only in-frame clones and leaves some out. Here the sample spans approximately 1,500,000 clones, around 97% being singletons. The sequencing input was naive CD4+ T cells sorted from blood. These receptors were collected from a man younger than 45 in good health. CDR3s leave out the opening cysteine and the closing phenylalanine or tryptophan. The order of the fields is CDR3 protein, V gene, J gene.

cdr3_aa: ASSLTGAQETQY
v_call: TRBV5-1
j_call: TRBJ2-5

cdr3_aa: ASSWGLGGTYGYT
v_call: TRBV28
j_call: TRBJ1-2

cdr3_aa: ASSSRRLTGLNTEAF
v_call: TRBV7-8
j_call: TRBJ1-1

cdr3_aa: AISEPQPGVSYEQY
v_call: TRBV10-3
j_call: TRBJ2-7

cdr3_aa: SVDGLAPDTQY
v_call: TRBV29-1
j_call: TRBJ2-3

cdr3_aa: ASSQGQGADYT
v_call: TRBV7-2
j_call: TRBJ1-2

cdr3_aa: ASSQKLAGLQF
v_call: TRBV14
j_call: TRBJ2-1

cdr3_aa: ASSIARAYEQY
v_call: TRBV19
j_call: TRBJ2-7

cdr3_aa: AWSSMSTGRLAEQF
v_call: TRBV30
j_call: TRBJ2-1

cdr3_aa: ASSELGGPDEQY
v_call: TRBV25-1
j_call: TRBJ2-7

cdr3_aa: ASSPGGETQY
v_call: TRBV18
j_call: TRBJ2-5

cdr3_aa: ASSLIPNQRNGQF
v_call: TRBV7-9
j_call: TRBJ2-1

cdr3_aa: ASSLRVASANTNEQF
v_call: TRBV18
j_call: TRBJ2-1

cdr3_aa: ASSSGVSTDTQY
v_call: TRBV11-2
j_call: TRBJ2-3

cdr3_aa: ASSYGLAGVIGETQY
v_call: TRBV5-1
j_call: TRBJ2-5

cdr3_aa: SVERGQETQY
v_call: TRBV29-1
j_call: TRBJ2-5

cdr3_aa: ASTLPGLAGVVYEQY
v_call: TRBV25-1
j_call: TRBJ2-7

cdr3_aa: ATSRGLAATDTQY
v_call: TRBV15
j_call: TRBJ2-3

cdr3_aa: ASIGDSYEQY
v_call: TRBV6-1
j_call: TRBJ2-7

cdr3_aa: ASSSPGQLAKNIQY
v_call: TRBV7-9
j_call: TRBJ2-4

cdr3_aa: ASSRPSGRTDEQY
v_call: TRBV6-5
j_call: TRBJ2-7

cdr3_aa: ASSLDRGGGSAGELF
v_call: TRBV11-3
j_call: TRBJ2-2

cdr3_aa: ATLWGGGLSSTDTQY
v_call: TRBV28
j_call: TRBJ2-3

cdr3_aa: ASSPRASFNEQF
v_call: TRBV7-9
j_call: TRBJ2-1

cdr3_aa: ASSTAGGRFEQF
v_call: TRBV19
j_call: TRBJ2-1

cdr3_aa: ASSFPSGRPREQY
v_call: TRBV7-9
j_call: TRBJ2-7

cdr3_aa: ASNNPVGTIFGGYT
v_call: TRBV28
j_call: TRBJ1-2

cdr3_aa: ASSQDLAQLQF
v_call: TRBV14
j_call: TRBJ2-1

cdr3_aa: ASSPGTGFGNTIY
v_call: TRBV5-4
j_call: TRBJ1-3

cdr3_aa: ASSPGGNTGELF
v_call: TRBV7-9
j_call: TRBJ2-2

cdr3_aa: ACQIDRVYTEAF
v_call: TRBV30
j_call: TRBJ1-1

cdr3_aa: ASSLGAGGAETQY
v_call: TRBV11-2
j_call: TRBJ2-5

cdr3_aa: ASSHKKGQPQH
v_call: TRBV9
j_call: TRBJ1-5

cdr3_aa: AWSTSFKETQY
v_call: TRBV30
j_call: TRBJ2-5

cdr3_aa: ASSIRTSGTGELF
v_call: TRBV7-2
j_call: TRBJ2-2

cdr3_aa: ASSFSTDSYEQY
v_call: TRBV7-9
j_call: TRBJ2-7

cdr3_aa: ASSSQAWTDTQY
v_call: TRBV7-8
j_call: TRBJ2-3

cdr3_aa: ASSAGLAGTNEQF
v_call: TRBV6-4
j_call: TRBJ2-1

cdr3_aa: ASSPPGSGSYEQY
v_call: TRBV6-6
j_call: TRBJ2-7

cdr3_aa: ASSFSTSGNTGELF
v_call: TRBV7-6
j_call: TRBJ2-2

cdr3_aa: ASSHGTGSWWMNEQF
v_call: TRBV5-1
j_call: TRBJ2-1

cdr3_aa: ASSKIGANRDEQY
v_call: TRBV25-1
j_call: TRBJ2-7

cdr3_aa: ASRPGRSGANVLT
v_call: TRBV5-4
j_call: TRBJ2-6

cdr3_aa: ASSSIGTGTYEQY
v_call: TRBV4-1
j_call: TRBJ2-7

cdr3_aa: ASRGPGQSYGYT
v_call: TRBV28
j_call: TRBJ1-2

cdr3_aa: ASSLSAGANTEAF
v_call: TRBV5-1
j_call: TRBJ1-1

cdr3_aa: ASSPSDQFLSTDTQY
v_call: TRBV18
j_call: TRBJ2-3

cdr3_aa: AISDGGLRTDTQY
v_call: TRBV10-3
j_call: TRBJ2-3

cdr3_aa: ASSTDGTASYEQY
v_call: TRBV28
j_call: TRBJ2-7

cdr3_aa: SEGATDTQY
v_call: TRBV20-1
j_call: TRBJ2-3

cdr3_aa: ASSPIAGDYHEQF
v_call: TRBV18
j_call: TRBJ2-1

cdr3_aa: ASTVRAVGNSNQPQH
v_call: TRBV2
j_call: TRBJ1-5

cdr3_aa: ASSARGTSQYNEQF
v_call: TRBV9
j_call: TRBJ2-1

cdr3_aa: ASSQEAGATNYNEQF
v_call: TRBV4-2
j_call: TRBJ2-1

cdr3_aa: ASSLRGQAGGGTDTQY
v_call: TRBV5-1
j_call: TRBJ2-3

cdr3_aa: ASSDRDRAYNEQF
v_call: TRBV28
j_call: TRBJ2-1

cdr3_aa: ASSAGDRVGETQY
v_call: TRBV9
j_call: TRBJ2-5

cdr3_aa: ASSLLGLSLNTGELF
v_call: TRBV27
j_call: TRBJ2-2

cdr3_aa: ASITKMTGSRGGYT
v_call: TRBV19
j_call: TRBJ1-2